The entry that follows covers one T cell receptor beta chain sequence. The antigen remains undetermined. The V gene's germline CDR1 is SEHNR and CDR2 FQNEAQ (reference sequence). This CDR3 is built from 13 residues. J was trimmed by 4 bases and V by 11 bases; bases with no gene match: 9. The data were taken from a study of CD4 T cells in relation to SARS-CoV-2 and coronaviruses. CD4+ T cells from unexposed donors were obtained before the COVID-19 pandemic (2011-2018). After about 11 days of culture, CD4+ T cells were isolated. As cell numbers allowed, unexposed-donor CD4+ T cells faced SARS-CoV-2 S/N and four cold-coronavirus spikes. The repertoire was sequenced with immunoSEQ multiplex PCR; TCRdb's copy has only in-frame clones and lacks some. The data contain 9,000 to 15,000 clones, 70% to 80% of them singletons.

This clonotype originated in a human donor in good health. The V and J genes are TRBV7-9 and TRBJ2-3, with TRBD2 identical over 7 bases. Sequencing used CD4+ T cells from PBMCs, cultured in vitro. DNA of the CDR3: TGTGCCGGAGCGGCGGGAGATTCAGATACGCAGTATTTT. Protein product: CAGAAGDSDTQYF.